The 3 T cell receptor beta chains below were found in one sample sequenced in a study of regulatory T cells in long-lasting Graves disease. Arm-PCR of CDR3 regions with iRepertoire HTBI primers generated TCR beta libraries. TCRdb re-derived calls from the multiplex PCR reads in MiXCR, one entry per CDR3 protein. The sample holds fewer than 650,000 distinct CDR3 sequences, approximately 15% seen once. Time point: newly diagnosed GD, antithyroid drugs for less than 3 months. PBMC-extracted RNA yielded the TCR library. These data were also reused for a study on T cells in Graves' hyperthyroidism and ophthalmopathy.

Material: peripheral blood mononuclear cells (PBMCs), obtained at new diagnosis, from a patient treated with antithyroid drugs. The receptors here all came from a woman between 25 and 40 years old with Graves disease.

This clonotype was recorded many times. This chain connects TRBV2 to TRBJ2-2; D perhaps matches TRBD2 (6 bases). Germline loops: CDR1 SNHLY, CDR2 FYNNEI. This CDR3 is 17 amino acids long. Trimming took off 5 bases at V and 4 bases at J, with 20 bases between the two ends. CDR3: CASSPNLASVSTGELFF. CDR3 nucleotide sequence: TGTGCCAGCAGTCCAAACCTTGCTAGCGTGAGCACCGGGGAGCTGTTTTTT.

This clonotype occurred a few times. This chain joins TRBV3-1 and TRBJ2-5; TRBD1 matches 8 bases. Germline V gene lookup returns CDR1 LGHDT and CDR2 YNNKEL (reference sequence). The junction had 12 bases not matched to a gene; V was cut back by 3 bases and J by 3 bases. There are 17 residues in the CDR3. The CDR3 sequence: CASSHIQGVRKKETQYF. The CDR3 DNA sequence: TGTGCCAGCAGCCACATACAGGGGGTTCGAAAGAAAGAGACCCAGTACTTC.

This clonotype has a count of ten or more. The chain couples TRBV10-3 to TRBJ1-1, with unresolved D. The germline V gene has CDR1 ENHRY and CDR2 SYGVKD. The CDR3 has 15 residues. V gave up 0 bases and J gave up 10 bases, with 18 bases separating them. CDR3 bases: TGTGCCATCAGTGAGTCTGAGGGAGGGCAGCGGAGAGCTTTCTTT. It translates to CAISESEGGQRRAFF.